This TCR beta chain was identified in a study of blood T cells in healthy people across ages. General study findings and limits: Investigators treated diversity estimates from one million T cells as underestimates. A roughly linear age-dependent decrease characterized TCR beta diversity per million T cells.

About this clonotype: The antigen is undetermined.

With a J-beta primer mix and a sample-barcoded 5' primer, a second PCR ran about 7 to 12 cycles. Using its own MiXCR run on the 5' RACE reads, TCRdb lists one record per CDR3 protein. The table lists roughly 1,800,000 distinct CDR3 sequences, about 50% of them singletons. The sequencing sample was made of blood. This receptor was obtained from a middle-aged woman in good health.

CDR3 residues: CASSPPDGFVTDTQYF. For the CDR3, the DNA is TGTGCCAGCTCACCACCGGACGGGTTTGTCACAGATACGCAGTATTTT. The V gene is TRBV18, the J gene TRBJ2-3, with D hard to call. Germline CDR1 and CDR2: KGHSH and LQKENI. The CDR3 loop spans 16 amino acids. With 0 bases removed from V and 2 bases from J, the gap between germline ends came to 12 bases.